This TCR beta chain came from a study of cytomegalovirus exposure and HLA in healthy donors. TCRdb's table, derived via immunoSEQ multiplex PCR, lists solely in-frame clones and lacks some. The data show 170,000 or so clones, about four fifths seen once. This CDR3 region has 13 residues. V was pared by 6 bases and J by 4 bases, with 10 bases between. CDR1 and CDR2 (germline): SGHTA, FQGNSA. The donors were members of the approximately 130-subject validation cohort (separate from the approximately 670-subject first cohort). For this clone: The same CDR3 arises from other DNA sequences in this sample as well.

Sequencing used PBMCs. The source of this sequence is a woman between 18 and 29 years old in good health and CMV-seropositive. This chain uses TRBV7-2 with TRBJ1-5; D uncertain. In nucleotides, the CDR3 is TGTGCCAGCAGTTACCGGGGAAATCAGCCCCAGCATTTT. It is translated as CASSYRGNQPQHF. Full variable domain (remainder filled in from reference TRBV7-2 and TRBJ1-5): GAGVSQSPSNKVTEKGKDVELRCDPISGHTALYWYRQSLGQGLEFLIYFQGNSAPDKSGLPSDRFSAERTGGSVSTLTIQRTQQEDSAVYLCASSYRGNQPQHFGDGTRLSIL.